The TCR beta chain described here comes from a study of blood T cell repertoires in COVID-19 (dated by TCRdb to the early 2020s). Background for the entire study: Collaborator samples came from the United States, Italy and Spain and covered acute and convalescent phases of COVID-19. The material from the prospective study consisted of cDNA or gDNA derived from T cells, B-cell-depleted T cells, or PBMCs. Subjects who had been exposed to COVID-19, were actively infected with it, or had recovered from it provided the deeply sampled blood TCRbeta repertoires that made up the dataset. The repertoires were made available in a free public database intended to serve as a resource for research on the immune response to SARS-CoV-2. The samples were drawn from two sources: the first 160 participants of the ongoing ImmuneRACE study, and some 1,300 subjects contributed by 6 global collaborators. A de-identified subject ID, COVID-19 status, age in years and sex were almost always included in the sample metadata. Where available, HLA class I and class II types were taken from metadata supplied by the sample provider and were not determined by assay-based typing.

Via the germline V gene (reference sequence), CDR1 is SGHNT and CDR2 YYREEE. The CDR3, from cysteine to phenylalanine, totals 12 residues. Only the CDR3 part of the read is kept: 36 bases, read in frame from the first base. V is clipped by 4 bases and J by 10 bases, and the sequence between their germline boundaries is 14 bases long. Turning to this clone: Its antigen is unknown. Per-base qualities were not stored, and no clone one base away is much larger.

Whole blood was collected in K2EDTA tubes by collaborating institutions according to the institutions' own protocols. For TCRbeta analysis, collaborators shipped samples in one of three forms: frozen whole blood, isolated PBMCs, or DNA extracted from either of those sample types. General findings and caveats noted by the study authors: The quantity of clinical and demographic metadata differed by source and by participant and was supplied without curation.

TCRbeta CDR3 regions were amplified from genomic DNA using the immunoSEQ Assay, a bias-controlled multiplex PCR. The original pipeline was this. Within the assay, amplification of reference gene primers was used to estimate how many nucleated cells each sample contained. To quantify the absolute abundance of each unique TCRbeta CDR3 rearrangement, sequence reads were collapsed and filtered. For each sample, productive Simpson clonality was calculated as the square root of Simpson's diversity index over productive rearrangements. Imported from immuneACCESS, the table was reduced by TCRdb to in-frame sequences with V and J called. These copies leave out some clones; in studies compared against another copy, an unresolved V gene accounts for under half, and the cause of the remainder is not known. Clone size and the V and J calls come from that table; the DNA yielded D and trimming. Present in this sample are some 280,000 clones, 75% to 90% of which were seen just once. The top ten clonotypes cover about 12% of the sample.

Sequencing was performed on peripheral blood. The source of this sequence is a woman in her sixties with acute or convalescent COVID-19. The chain is made from TRBV5-4 and TRBJ1-1; TRBD1 is a weak D gene call, 6 bases matching. The CDR3 is CASSDNRELAFF. The bases read TGTGCCAGCAGCGATAACAGGGAGTTAGCTTTCTTT.